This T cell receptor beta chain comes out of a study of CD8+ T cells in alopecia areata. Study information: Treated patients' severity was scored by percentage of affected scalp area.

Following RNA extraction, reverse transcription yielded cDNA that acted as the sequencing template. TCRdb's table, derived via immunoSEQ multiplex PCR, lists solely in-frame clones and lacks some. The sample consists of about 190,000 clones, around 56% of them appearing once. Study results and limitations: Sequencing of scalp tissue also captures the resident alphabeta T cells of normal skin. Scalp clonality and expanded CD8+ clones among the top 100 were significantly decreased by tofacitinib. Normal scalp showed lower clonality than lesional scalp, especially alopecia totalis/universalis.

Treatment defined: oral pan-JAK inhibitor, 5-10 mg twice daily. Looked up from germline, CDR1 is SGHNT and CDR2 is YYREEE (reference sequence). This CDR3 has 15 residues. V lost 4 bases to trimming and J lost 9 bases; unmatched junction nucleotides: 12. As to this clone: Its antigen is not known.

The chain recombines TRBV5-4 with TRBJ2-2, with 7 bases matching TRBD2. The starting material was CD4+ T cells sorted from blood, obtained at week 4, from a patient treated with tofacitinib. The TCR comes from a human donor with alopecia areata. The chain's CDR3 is CASSQGTSANRELFF. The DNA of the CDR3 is TGTGCCAGCAGCCAGGGAACTAGCGCGAACAGGGAGCTGTTTTTT.